This is a list of T cell receptor beta chains from one sample in a study of blood T cell repertoires in COVID-19. Assay used: immunoSEQ multiplex PCR; TCRdb lists only in-frame clones, some missing. In the table there are about 50,000 clones, around 90% of which are singletons. The sequencing input was peripheral blood. The receptor source for this set is a man aged 45 to 65 with active COVID-19. Each CDR3 is given with its conserved first and last residue. Each record gives: CDR3 DNA, CDR3 protein, D gene, J gene, CDR3 length, clone size, V gene. D genes are given only for firm matches. Rows may omit the clone size; those that give it use once, few, many or a size class.

cdr3_nt: TGTGCCAGCAGCCAAGGGGGACAGAGCAGTGGGACCCTCCACTTT; cdr3_aa: CASSQGGQSSGTLHF; d_call: TRBD1; j_call: TRBJ1-6; cdr3_length: 15; clone_size: -; v_call: TRBV14
cdr3_nt: TGCGCCAGCAGTCGAACTCCCACTAGCGGGGGCACAGATACGCAGTATTTT; cdr3_aa: CASSRTPTSGGTDTQYF; d_call: TRBD2; j_call: TRBJ2-3; cdr3_length: 17; clone_size: -; v_call: TRBV5-1
cdr3_nt: TGCGCCAGCAGCCAAGATGGGACATTTACAGATACGCAGTATTTT; cdr3_aa: CASSQDGTFTDTQYF; d_call: -; j_call: TRBJ2-3; cdr3_length: 15; clone_size: -; v_call: TRBV4-3
cdr3_nt: TGTGCCAGCAGCTCGGGACTAGCGGGAGGGCCGCGGGAGCAGTTCTTC; cdr3_aa: CASSSGLAGGPREQFF; d_call: TRBD2; j_call: TRBJ2-1; cdr3_length: 16; clone_size: -; v_call: TRBV11-2
cdr3_nt: TGTGCCAGCAGCTTGTCAGGGGGGTCCTACAATGAGCAGTTCTTC; cdr3_aa: CASSLSGGSYNEQFF; d_call: -; j_call: TRBJ2-1; cdr3_length: 15; clone_size: -; v_call: TRBV5-6
cdr3_nt: TGTGCCATCACCGGAACAGGGGGCGCGGCTGGCTACACCTTC; cdr3_aa: CAITGTGGAAGYTF; d_call: TRBD1; j_call: TRBJ1-2; cdr3_length: 14; clone_size: once; v_call: TRBV10-3
cdr3_nt: TGTGCCAGCAGCCGGACAGGGGGCACTGAAGCTTTCTTT; cdr3_aa: CASSRTGGTEAFF; d_call: TRBD1; j_call: TRBJ1-1; cdr3_length: 13; clone_size: -; v_call: TRBV3-1/TRBV3-2
cdr3_nt: TGCAGCACTAACCCTCGGGTGGAGACTGAAGCTTTCTTT; cdr3_aa: CSTNPRVETEAFF; d_call: -; j_call: TRBJ1-1; cdr3_length: 13; clone_size: -; v_call: TRBV29-1
cdr3_nt: TGTGCCAGCAGCGTAGCTGGGACAGATAATTCACCCCTCCACTTT; cdr3_aa: CASSVAGTDNSPLHF; d_call: TRBD1; j_call: TRBJ1-6; cdr3_length: 15; clone_size: -; v_call: TRBV9
cdr3_nt: TGTGCCAGCTCACACCGGGCCGACCAGCTTGAGGGCGGAAACACCATATATTTT; cdr3_aa: CASSHRADQLEGGNTIYF; d_call: -; j_call: TRBJ1-3; cdr3_length: 18; clone_size: -; v_call: TRBV18
cdr3_nt: TGTGCCAGCACCAGGGGCGATCAGCCCCAGCATTTT; cdr3_aa: CASTRGDQPQHF; d_call: -; j_call: TRBJ1-5; cdr3_length: 12; clone_size: -; v_call: TRBV7-9
cdr3_nt: TGCAGCGTTGGAGAGGGGGCGTCGGGGACAGATACGCAGTATTTT; cdr3_aa: CSVGEGASGTDTQYF; d_call: TRBD1; j_call: TRBJ2-3; cdr3_length: 15; clone_size: -; v_call: TRBV29-1
cdr3_nt: TGCGCCAGCAGCTTGGGGCCAGGGACAGATACGCAGTATTTT; cdr3_aa: CASSLGPGTDTQYF; d_call: -; j_call: TRBJ2-3; cdr3_length: 14; clone_size: once; v_call: TRBV5-1
cdr3_nt: TGCGCCAGCAGCCGTCCCGGGGAGACCCAGTACTTC; cdr3_aa: CASSRPGETQYF; d_call: -; j_call: TRBJ2-5; cdr3_length: 12; clone_size: -; v_call: TRBV5-1
cdr3_nt: TGTGCCTGCCAGGGACAGCCGGGGGAGACCCAGTACTTC; cdr3_aa: CACQGQPGETQYF; d_call: TRBD1; j_call: TRBJ2-5; cdr3_length: 13; clone_size: -; v_call: TRBV30
cdr3_nt: TGCGCCAGCAGCTTTTCCCCCCCAAGCGGGGGCACAGATACGCAGTATTTT; cdr3_aa: CASSFSPPSGGTDTQYF; d_call: TRBD2; j_call: TRBJ2-3; cdr3_length: 17; clone_size: -; v_call: TRBV5-1
cdr3_nt: TGTGCCAGCAGGATACAGGGGGCCTCCTACAATGAGCAGTTCTTC; cdr3_aa: CASRIQGASYNEQFF; d_call: TRBD1; j_call: TRBJ2-1; cdr3_length: 15; clone_size: once; v_call: TRBV2
cdr3_nt: TGTGCCAGTAGTATAGATTTTGGGCAGGAAGCTTTCTTT; cdr3_aa: CASSIDFGQEAFF; d_call: -; j_call: TRBJ1-1; cdr3_length: 13; clone_size: -; v_call: TRBV19
cdr3_nt: TGTGCCGCGGGGGTGACCACAGATACGCAGTATTTT; cdr3_aa: CAAGVTTDTQYF; d_call: TRBD2; j_call: TRBJ2-3; cdr3_length: 12; clone_size: -; v_call: TRBV7-9
cdr3_nt: TGTGCCAGTAGTCGGGACAGCTCAAGCACAGATACGCAGTATTTT; cdr3_aa: CASSRDSSSTDTQYF; d_call: TRBD1; j_call: TRBJ2-3; cdr3_length: 15; clone_size: -; v_call: TRBV19
cdr3_nt: TGTGCCCTCGGACTAGCGGGGAAAGAGCAGTACTTC; cdr3_aa: CALGLAGKEQYF; d_call: TRBD2; j_call: TRBJ2-7; cdr3_length: 12; clone_size: -; v_call: TRBV6-5
cdr3_nt: TGTGCCAGCAGCGTAGGCCAGTCGGAGACCCAGTACTTC; cdr3_aa: CASSVGQSETQYF; d_call: -; j_call: TRBJ2-5; cdr3_length: 13; clone_size: -; v_call: TRBV9
cdr3_nt: TGTGCCAGCAGTTACTCGAGGCAAGGTCCGGAGGAGCAGTACTTC; cdr3_aa: CASSYSRQGPEEQYF; d_call: -; j_call: TRBJ2-7; cdr3_length: 15; clone_size: -; v_call: TRBV6-6
cdr3_nt: TGTGCCAGCAGTTTCGGGACAGCCCTTGGAAACACCATATATTTT; cdr3_aa: CASSFGTALGNTIYF; d_call: TRBD1; j_call: TRBJ1-3; cdr3_length: 15; clone_size: -; v_call: TRBV5-4
cdr3_nt: TGTGCCAGCGAGATAAAAAATCGCGATACGCAGTATTTT; cdr3_aa: CASEIKNRDTQYF; d_call: -; j_call: TRBJ2-3; cdr3_length: 13; clone_size: -; v_call: TRBV5-4
cdr3_nt: TGTGCCAGCAGTGAAGGGGCAGGATTCCAAGAGACCCAGTACTTC; cdr3_aa: CASSEGAGFQETQYF; d_call: -; j_call: TRBJ2-5; cdr3_length: 15; clone_size: -; v_call: TRBV2
cdr3_nt: TGTGCCAGCAGTCCTCCGAGGAGCGGGGGACGGGAGACCCAGTACTTC; cdr3_aa: CASSPPRSGGRETQYF; d_call: TRBD2; j_call: TRBJ2-5; cdr3_length: 16; clone_size: few; v_call: TRBV2
cdr3_nt: TGTGCCAGCAGCGGGATGGGAAGGACAGATCAGCCCCAGCATTTT; cdr3_aa: CASSGMGRTDQPQHF; d_call: -; j_call: TRBJ1-5; cdr3_length: 15; clone_size: -; v_call: TRBV7-2
cdr3_nt: TGTGCCAGCAGAACTTTGAGTGGGACTGGCGGGGAGCTGTTTTTT; cdr3_aa: CASRTLSGTGGELFF; d_call: -; j_call: TRBJ2-2; cdr3_length: 15; clone_size: -; v_call: TRBV2
cdr3_nt: TGCAGTGCTAGTCCGCCGGGACAGGGTTCCCCCTCGGAGAGCAATCAGCCCCAGCATTTT; cdr3_aa: CSASPPGQGSPSESNQPQHF; d_call: TRBD1; j_call: TRBJ1-5; cdr3_length: 20; clone_size: -; v_call: TRBV20-1
cdr3_nt: TGCAGTGCTATAAGACAGGACGAGCAGTACTTC; cdr3_aa: CSAIRQDEQYF; d_call: -; j_call: TRBJ2-7; cdr3_length: 11; clone_size: few; v_call: TRBV20-1
cdr3_nt: TGTGCCAGCTCGACTCCCGTAGGACTAGCGGGTCACACAGATACGCAGTATTTT; cdr3_aa: CASSTPVGLAGHTDTQYF; d_call: TRBD2; j_call: TRBJ2-3; cdr3_length: 18; clone_size: -; v_call: TRBV18
cdr3_nt: TGTGCCAGCAGCTTAGATCCAGGACAGTCCTACGAGCAGTACTTC; cdr3_aa: CASSLDPGQSYEQYF; d_call: -; j_call: TRBJ2-7; cdr3_length: 15; clone_size: -; v_call: TRBV7-8
cdr3_nt: TGTGCCAGCTCACCAGCAGGGAATGAAAAACTGTTTTTT; cdr3_aa: CASSPAGNEKLFF; d_call: -; j_call: TRBJ1-4; cdr3_length: 13; clone_size: -; v_call: TRBV18
cdr3_nt: TGTGCCAGCAGCGTAGGCATCACGAACCGGGATGGCTACACCTTC; cdr3_aa: CASSVGITNRDGYTF; d_call: -; j_call: TRBJ1-2; cdr3_length: 15; clone_size: -; v_call: TRBV9
cdr3_nt: TGTGCTAGTGGTGGACCCAGAGGACAGGGCTCCTACGAGCAGTACTTC; cdr3_aa: CASGGPRGQGSYEQYF; d_call: TRBD1; j_call: TRBJ2-7; cdr3_length: 16; clone_size: -; v_call: TRBV12-5
cdr3_nt: TGTGCCAGCAAACAGGGGATAGTTTTGGGCAATCAGCCCCAGCATTTT; cdr3_aa: CASKQGIVLGNQPQHF; d_call: TRBD1; j_call: TRBJ1-5; cdr3_length: 16; clone_size: -; v_call: TRBV27
cdr3_nt: TGTGCCAGCAGGCTTATTAAACAGGGGAACACTGAAGCTTTCTTT; cdr3_aa: CASRLIKQGNTEAFF; d_call: -; j_call: TRBJ1-1; cdr3_length: 15; clone_size: -; v_call: TRBV2
cdr3_nt: TGTGCCAGCAGCGTAGGGACTAGCGGGAACACAGATACGCAGTATTTT; cdr3_aa: CASSVGTSGNTDTQYF; d_call: TRBD2; j_call: TRBJ2-3; cdr3_length: 16; clone_size: once; v_call: TRBV9
cdr3_nt: TGTGCCAGCAGCGTGTACGCCGGAGGGGAGCAGTACTTC; cdr3_aa: CASSVYAGGEQYF; d_call: -; j_call: TRBJ2-7; cdr3_length: 13; clone_size: -; v_call: TRBV9
cdr3_nt: TGTGCCAGCAGTAAACAGGGCATGAATTCACCCCTCCACTTT; cdr3_aa: CASSKQGMNSPLHF; d_call: -; j_call: TRBJ1-6; cdr3_length: 14; clone_size: many; v_call: TRBV6-5
cdr3_nt: TGTGCCAGCAGTCAGGGACAGGGATCGTACAATGAGCAGTTCTTC; cdr3_aa: CASSQGQGSYNEQFF; d_call: TRBD1; j_call: TRBJ2-1; cdr3_length: 15; clone_size: -; v_call: TRBV2
cdr3_nt: TGTGCCAGCTCACCCGCAGAGAACACTGAAGCTTTCTTT; cdr3_aa: CASSPAENTEAFF; d_call: -; j_call: TRBJ1-1; cdr3_length: 13; clone_size: -; v_call: TRBV18
cdr3_nt: TGTGCCAGCAGTGGGAGGAGGGGCCCTATCACAGATACGCAGTATTTT; cdr3_aa: CASSGRRGPITDTQYF; d_call: -; j_call: TRBJ2-3; cdr3_length: 16; clone_size: -; v_call: TRBV9
cdr3_nt: TGTGCCAGCAGACCCTCCGGGAATGAGCAGTTCTTC; cdr3_aa: CASRPSGNEQFF; d_call: -; j_call: TRBJ2-1; cdr3_length: 12; clone_size: -; v_call: TRBV2
cdr3_nt: TGTGCCAGCAGTTCGAGGTATCAGCCCCAGCATTTT; cdr3_aa: CASSSRYQPQHF; d_call: -; j_call: TRBJ1-5; cdr3_length: 12; clone_size: -; v_call: TRBV12-3/TRBV12-4
cdr3_nt: TGTGCCAGCACCGACTACTACGAGCAGTACTTC; cdr3_aa: CASTDYYEQYF; d_call: -; j_call: TRBJ2-7; cdr3_length: 11; clone_size: -; v_call: TRBV6-5
cdr3_nt: TGTGCCAGCAGCCAAGAACCTGGACGGGGGTCACCCCTCCACTTT; cdr3_aa: CASSQEPGRGSPLHF; d_call: -; j_call: TRBJ1-6; cdr3_length: 15; clone_size: -; v_call: TRBV3-1/TRBV3-2
cdr3_nt: TGTGCCAGCAGGAGGGGGCCCGGGGCGAACACTGAAGCTTTCTTT; cdr3_aa: CASRRGPGANTEAFF; d_call: TRBD1; j_call: TRBJ1-1; cdr3_length: 15; clone_size: -; v_call: TRBV9
cdr3_nt: TGTGCCAGTACCCCGGGACAGGTCTACGAGCAGTACTTC; cdr3_aa: CASTPGQVYEQYF; d_call: TRBD1; j_call: TRBJ2-7; cdr3_length: 13; clone_size: -; v_call: TRBV19
cdr3_nt: TGTGCCAGCAGCCAAGGACAGGGAGCCCTAAACACAGATACGCAGTATTTT; cdr3_aa: CASSQGQGALNTDTQYF; d_call: TRBD1; j_call: TRBJ2-3; cdr3_length: 17; clone_size: -; v_call: TRBV7-2
cdr3_nt: TGTGCCAGCAGTTACCGGGACAGGGCTGAAGCTTTCTTT; cdr3_aa: CASSYRDRAEAFF; d_call: TRBD1; j_call: TRBJ1-1; cdr3_length: 13; clone_size: -; v_call: TRBV6-5
cdr3_nt: TGTGCCAGCAGCCGGACAGTGAGTGGCTCCTACAATGAGCAGTTCTTC; cdr3_aa: CASSRTVSGSYNEQFF; d_call: -; j_call: TRBJ2-1; cdr3_length: 16; clone_size: -; v_call: TRBV7-2
cdr3_nt: TGTGCCATCAGTGACTGGGGGACAGAGCAGTTCTTC; cdr3_aa: CAISDWGTEQFF; d_call: -; j_call: TRBJ2-1; cdr3_length: 12; clone_size: -; v_call: TRBV10-3
cdr3_nt: TGTGCCAGCAGCCCTGAGGGGCAGGGGGCTGATCAGCCCCAGCATTTT; cdr3_aa: CASSPEGQGADQPQHF; d_call: TRBD1; j_call: TRBJ1-5; cdr3_length: 16; clone_size: -; v_call: TRBV7-9
cdr3_nt: TGTGCCAGCTCACCAAGCGGGGGGGACAATCAGCCCCAGCATTTT; cdr3_aa: CASSPSGGDNQPQHF; d_call: -; j_call: TRBJ1-5; cdr3_length: 15; clone_size: -; v_call: TRBV18
cdr3_nt: TGCGCCAGCAGCCAAGGATGGACAGGGGGTATCTATGGCTACACCTTC; cdr3_aa: CASSQGWTGGIYGYTF; d_call: TRBD1; j_call: TRBJ1-2; cdr3_length: 16; clone_size: -; v_call: TRBV4-3
cdr3_nt: TGTGCCAGCAGCCTCGGGACAGATGGAAACACCATATATTTT; cdr3_aa: CASSLGTDGNTIYF; d_call: TRBD1; j_call: TRBJ1-3; cdr3_length: 14; clone_size: -; v_call: TRBV5-5